Each of the 21 T cell receptor beta chains below was sequenced from the same sample in a study of T cell changes during pregnancy in multiple sclerosis. The repertoire was sequenced with immunoSEQ multiplex PCR; TCRdb's copy has only in-frame clones and lacks some. The sample holds tens of thousands of clones, roughly 93% seen once. The sequences come from peripheral blood, collected in the first trimester of pregnancy. The receptors come from a female donor with multiple sclerosis, enrolled in a pregnancy study.

V and J are TRBV6-5 and TRBJ2-5, with TRBD2 matching over 8 bases. The CDR3 spans 15 residues. Losses at the gene ends were 5 bases for V and 4 bases for J; bases not matched to a gene: 9. CDR1 is MNHEY and CDR2 is SVGAGI in the germline V gene. CDR3 in DNA: TGTGCCAGCAGTCCGGGGACTAGGGCCGGAGAGACCCAGTACTTC. Translation: CASSPGTRAGETQYF.

V usage is TRBV21-1 and J usage is TRBJ1-2; the DNA was not used to check the table's D call, TRBD1. TRBV21-1 is annotated as a pseudogene. This CDR3 has 15 amino acids. This CDR3 is CASAGEPLLGYGYTF. CDR3 sequence (DNA): TGTGCCAGCGCAGGGGAACCTCTTTTGGGGTATGGCTACACCTTC.

The chain has TRBV5-1 and TRBJ2-7, with no clear D. Germline V gene data show CDR1 as SGHRS and CDR2 as YFSETQ. V lost 0 bases, J lost 5 bases, and 6 bases lay in between. The CDR3 is made up of 12 amino acids. CDR3 DNA: TGCGCCAGCAGCTTGGACGGTGACGAGCAGTACTTC. Its protein product is CASSLDGDEQYF.

The V call is TRBV7-8, the J call TRBJ1-1; D is perhaps TRBD1 (6 bases). The germline V and J ends were trimmed by 7 bases and 3 bases, with 18 bases remaining between them. CDR3 length: 15 amino acids. Germline V CDR1 and CDR2: SGHVS, FQNEAQ. This CDR3 is CASTPGSGGHTEAFF. The DNA of the CDR3 is TGTGCCAGCACACCAGGTAGCGGGGGGCACACTGAAGCTTTCTTT.

The chain is built from TRBV4-1 and TRBJ2-1; the match to TRBD2 covers 7 bases. There are 16 residues in the CDR3. Germline loops: CDR1 MGHRA, CDR2 YSYEKL. The J segment lost 0 bases and the V segment lost 5 bases, leaving 7 bases of the junction unmatched. The CDR3 region is CASSDPGLSSYNEQFF. For the CDR3, the DNA is TGCGCCAGCAGCGACCCGGGACTAAGCTCCTACAATGAGCAGTTCTTC.

V is TRBV7-2 and J is TRBJ1-3; D is perhaps TRBD1 (6 bases). The CDR3 length is 18 residues. Trimming shortened V by 4 bases and J by 0 bases, and 19 bases separated the two germline ends. CDR1 SGHTA and CDR2 FQGNSA come from the germline V gene. This CDR3 reads CASSSPRGRGNSGNTIYF. CDR3 nucleotides: TGTGCCAGCAGCTCCCCTAGGGGGAGGGGAAACTCTGGAAACACCATATATTTT.

CDR3 in amino acids: CASRGTSGRSETQYF. As DNA, the CDR3 is TGTGCCAGCAGGGGGACTAGCGGGAGGTCGGAGACCCAGTACTTC. The J gene is TRBJ2-5, the V gene TRBV7-6, with 15 bases matching TRBD2. After removal of 6 bases from V and 5 bases from J, the junction contained 4 bases not matched to a gene. This CDR3 spans 15 amino acids. The germline CDR1 and CDR2 sequences are SGHVS and FNYEAQ.

This rearrangement joins TRBV5-1 to TRBJ2-7, with TRBD1 matching 11 bases. After removal of 3 bases from V and 6 bases from J, the junction contained 5 bases not matched to a gene. This CDR3 spans 14 amino acids. CDR1 SGHRS and CDR2 YFSETQ come from the germline V gene. In DNA form, the CDR3 reads TGCGCCAGCAGCTCCGGGACAGGGGGAAGCGAGCAGTACTTC. Its translation is CASSSGTGGSEQYF.

The rearrangement joins TRBV4-3 to TRBJ1-2, with D unresolved. The V gene's germline CDR1 is LGHNA and CDR2 YSLEER. CDR3 length: 14 residues. V was cut by 0 bases and J by 8 bases, with 13 bases left in between. The CDR3 DNA reads as TGCGCCAGCAGCCAAGAACTCTCCCAATCGGGCTACACCTTC. This translates into CASSQELSQSGYTF.

V is TRBV2 and J is TRBJ2-2; TRBD1 agrees at 9 bases. Germline V gene lookup returns CDR1 SNHLY and CDR2 FYNNEI. CDR3 length: 14 residues. Trimming removed 6 bases from V and 6 bases from J; junction bases left unmatched: 5. CDR3 DNA: TGTGCCAGCAGGCCGGGACAGGGATCCGGGGAGCTGTTTTTT. It codes for CASRPGQGSGELFF.

The chain couples TRBV7-9 to TRBJ2-5; 14 nucleotides agree with TRBD2. This CDR3 has 15 residues. Germline V lookup: CDR1 SEHNR, CDR2 FQNEAQ (reference sequence). J was trimmed by 4 bases and V by 5 bases; bases with no gene match: 3. The CDR3 sequence: CASSPGTSGGETQYF. The DNA of the CDR3 is TGTGCCAGCAGCCCCGGGACTAGCGGGGGAGAGACCCAGTACTTC.

The V gene is TRBV6-5, the J gene TRBJ1-5; D is uncertain. The ends were cut back, 2 bases at V and 4 bases at J, with 15 bases in the middle. The CDR3 consists of 16 residues. Germline V gene data show CDR1 as MNHEY and CDR2 as SVGAGI. CDR3 region: CASSYPASSENQPQHF. In DNA, the CDR3 is TGTGCCAGCAGTTACCCTGCTTCGTCGGAGAATCAGCCCCAGCATTTT.

This clone showed up just a few times. The chain uses TRBV6-4 and TRBJ2-1; D not resolved. V lost 0 bases and J lost 4, with 4 bases in between. Per the germline V gene, CDR1 is MRHNA and CDR2 is SNTAGT. The CDR3 spans 13 residues. CDR3 region: CASSDSEYNEQFF. The CDR3 nucleotides read TGTGCCAGCAGTGACTCAGAGTACAATGAGCAGTTCTTC.

The J gene is TRBJ1-6, the V gene TRBV18; tentative D call: TRBD1 (6 bases). Germline-derived CDR1 and CDR2 are KGHSH and LQKENI. V was clipped by 0 bases and J by 8 bases, with 11 bases between them. The CDR3 is 15 residues long. CDR3 amino acids: CASSPPDSAYSPLHF. The CDR3 bases are TGTGCCAGCTCACCACCGGACAGTGCCTATTCACCCCTCCACTTT.

The chain links TRBV15 to TRBJ2-2; 12 bases are a match to TRBD1. J lost 4 bases, V lost 8 bases, and 5 bases had no gene match. The CDR3 is made up of 15 amino acids. Germline V lookup: CDR1 LNHNV, CDR2 YYDKDF (reference sequence). CDR3 nucleotides: TGTGCCACCCGGGAGGGACAGGGGGCCACCGGGGAGCTGTTTTTT. Encoded protein: CATREGQGATGELFF.

This chain links TRBV6-1 with TRBJ1-1; 8 bases line up with TRBD1. Trimming removed 7 bases from V and 5 bases from J; junction bases left unmatched: 9. In germline, CDR1 is MNHNS, CDR2 SASEGT. This CDR3 has 14 residues. The CDR3 region is CASTVDRGGTEAFF. In DNA, the CDR3 is TGTGCCAGCACCGTAGACAGGGGAGGTACTGAAGCTTTCTTT.

The chain recombines TRBV2 with TRBJ1-1; the D is unclear. The CDR3 consists of 12 residues. Germline CDR1 reads SNHLY; CDR2 reads FYNNEI. Deletions cut 5 bases from V and 11 bases from J, with 15 bases between. Here the CDR3 DNA reads TGTGCCAGCAGTTTAGGCCCTAAAGCGGCTTTCTTT. Its protein is CASSLGPKAAFF.

This clone was observed once. The genes are TRBV19 and TRBJ2-1; 9 nucleotides line up with TRBD1. The trim removed 2 bases at V and 6 bases at J, leaving 2 bases unmatched. The CDR3 sequence is 14 residues long. Germline V CDR1 and CDR2: LNHDA, SQIVND (reference sequence). This CDR3 is CASSIRDRANEQFF. CDR3 sequence (DNA): TGTGCCAGTAGTATACGGGACAGGGCCAATGAGCAGTTCTTC.

J is TRBJ1-1 and V is TRBV18; D is ambiguous. In germline, CDR1 is KGHSH, CDR2 LQKENI. The CDR3 contains 14 residues. Trimming cost V 4 bases and J 5 bases, with 14 bases left between them. CDR3 sequence: CASSRGQRGTEAFF. In nucleotides, the CDR3 is TGTGCCAGCTCACGAGGGCAACGTGGGACTGAAGCTTTCTTT.

The CDR3 DNA reads TGTGCCAGCAGCTCGACCGACAGGGGGCTGTACGAGCAGTACTTC. Translated: CASSSTDRGLYEQYF. V and J are TRBV11-2 and TRBJ2-7; the match to TRBD1 covers 10 bases. CDR3 length equals 15 residues. Germline V gives CDR1 SGHAT, CDR2 FQNNGV. After removal of 4 bases from V and 4 bases from J, the junction contained 7 bases not matched to a gene.

The chain links TRBV9 to TRBJ1-1; D is perhaps TRBD1 (5 bases). V lost 1 base and J lost 1, with 8 bases in between. The CDR3 covers 14 residues. Germline-derived CDR1 and CDR2 are SGDLS and YYNGEE. The CDR3 region is CASSVWGENTEAFF. The CDR3 nucleotides are TGTGCCAGCAGCGTATGGGGGGAGAACACTGAAGCTTTCTTT. Supplemented by reference TRBV9 and TRBJ1-1, the full variable domain reads DSGVTQTPKHLITATGQRVTLRCSPRSGDLSVYWYQQSLDQGLQFLIQYYNGEERAKGNILERFSAQQFPDLHSELNLSSLELGDSALYFCASSVWGENTEAFFGQGTRLTVV.